This record looks at one TCR beta chain sequence and its context. Its antigen is currently unknown. The donors comprised healthy bone marrow donors. 13 Jbeta primers and 60 Vbeta primers were used for the PCR. The repertoire was sequenced with immunoSEQ multiplex PCR; TCRdb's copy has only in-frame clones and lacks some. The table shows some 120,000 clones, with about a sixth occurring only once. These data are taken from a study of cytomegalovirus exposure and HLA in healthy donors. This CDR3 contains 17 residues. Study-level results: TCR beta sequences reportedly predicted most subjects' HLA-A and HLA-B alleles accurately. The authors later linked a missense DCLRE1C variant to TCR beta V- and J-gene trimming.

The chain has TRBV12-2 and TRBJ1-4. TRBV12-2 is a recognized pseudogene. The material sequenced was PBMCs. This clonotype originated in a female donor in good health and CMV-seropositive. The CDR3 loop is CASRGKGGTRTNEKLFF. The CDR3 coding sequence is TGTGCAAGTCGCGGAAAGGGTGGGACTAGAACTAATGAAAAACTGTTTTTT.